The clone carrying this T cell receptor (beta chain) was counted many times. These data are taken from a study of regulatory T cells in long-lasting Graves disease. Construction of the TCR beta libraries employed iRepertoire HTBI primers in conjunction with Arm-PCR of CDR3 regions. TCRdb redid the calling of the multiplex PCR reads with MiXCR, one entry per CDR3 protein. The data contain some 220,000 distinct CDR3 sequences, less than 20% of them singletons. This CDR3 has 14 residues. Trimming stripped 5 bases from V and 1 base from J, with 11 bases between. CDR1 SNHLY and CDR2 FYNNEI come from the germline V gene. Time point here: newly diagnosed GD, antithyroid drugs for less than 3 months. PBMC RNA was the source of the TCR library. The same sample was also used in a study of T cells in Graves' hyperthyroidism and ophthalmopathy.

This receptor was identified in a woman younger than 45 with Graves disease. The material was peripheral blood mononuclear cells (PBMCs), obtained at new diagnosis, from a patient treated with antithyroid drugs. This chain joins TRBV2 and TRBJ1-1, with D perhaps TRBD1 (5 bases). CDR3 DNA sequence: TGTGCCAGCAGTTATGACAGCTGGAACACTGAAGCTTTCTTT. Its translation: CASSYDSWNTEAFF.